Listed here are 27 T cell receptor beta chains from one sample, sequenced in a study of cytomegalovirus exposure and HLA in healthy donors. It was with 60 Vbeta and 13 Jbeta primers that the PCR ran. Clones were sequenced by immunoSEQ multiplex PCR, and TCRdb holds only the in-frame ones, with some missing. The repertoire table contains around 75,000 clones. The sequencing input was PBMCs. These receptors were collected from a man in his fifties or sixties in good health and CMV-seropositive.

The V and J genes are TRBV6-1 and TRBJ2-1, with D perhaps matching TRBD1 (5 bases). This CDR3 has 14 amino acids. In germline, CDR1 is MNHNS, CDR2 SASEGT. With 8 bases removed from V and 8 bases from J, the gap between germline ends came to 19 bases. CDR3 sequence: CASGRQRWGDEQFF. The CDR3 DNA is TGTGCCAGCGGGCGCCAGAGATGGGGCGATGAGCAGTTCTTC.

Comments on this clone: The identical CDR3 is also encoded by other nucleotide sequences in the sample. This chain joins TRBV6-1 and TRBJ2-3; 14 bases are a match to TRBD2. Germline-derived CDR1 and CDR2 are MNHNS and SASEGT. V shed 4 bases, J shed 4 bases, and the junction held 1 base outside the gene matches. The CDR3 sequence is 15 residues long. CDR3 sequence reads: CASSGLAGGPDTQYF. The CDR3 nucleotides read TGTGCCAGCAGTGGACTAGCGGGAGGGCCAGATACGCAGTATTTT.

V gene TRBV6-1 combines with J gene TRBJ2-3; D uncertain. Per germline, CDR1 MNHNS and CDR2 SASEGT. There are 15 residues in the CDR3. The V and J ends lost 4 bases and 0 bases respectively, with 11 bases between them. The DNA for the CDR3 is TGTGCCAGCAGTGTATTCCGGTCTAGCACAGATACGCAGTATTTT. This gives the protein CASSVFRSSTDTQYF.

The chain combines TRBV4-2 with TRBJ2-3; no clear D. Germline V gene sequence: CDR1 LGHNA, CDR2 YNFKEQ. Trimming pared 0 bases from V and 0 bases from J, leaving 16 bases between. CDR3 length: 18 residues. In DNA form, the CDR3 reads TGTGCCAGCAGCCAAGATATCATATCGGAGCTGAGCACAGATACGCAGTATTTT. Translation: CASSQDIISELSTDTQYF.

The V and J genes are TRBV4-2 and TRBJ1-1, with D tentatively TRBD1 (5 bases). The V gene's germline CDR1 is LGHNA and CDR2 YNFKEQ. The germline V and J ends were trimmed by 1 base and 10 bases, with 22 bases remaining between them. The CDR3 loop spans 16 amino acids. The CDR3 DNA is TGTGCCAGCAGCCAAGCCCTAGGACAAAACCAACCTAGAGCTTTCTTT. Amino acid sequence: CASSQALGQNQPRAFF.

The chain combines TRBV5-1 with TRBJ1-5; D is ambiguous. Germline CDR1 SGHRS, CDR2 YFSETQ. CDR3 length: 14 amino acids. Trimming took 1 base from V and 3 from J, leaving 8 bases between them. The CDR3, as DNA: TGCGCCAGCAGCTTGTTTGGGCTCAATCAGCCCCAGCATTTT. It yields the protein CASSLFGLNQPQHF.

The genes are TRBV28 and TRBJ2-7; perhaps TRBD1 as D (5 bases). This CDR3 contains 11 residues. Germline-derived CDR1 and CDR2 are MDHEN and SYDVKM. Trimming left V 3 bases short and J 7 bases short, with 7 bases between. CDR3 nucleotide sequence: TGTGCCAGCAGTTTGGGGCGGGAGCAGTACTTC. Translating gives CASSLGREQYF.

V and J are TRBV7-2 and TRBJ2-5; TRBD2 is a possible D gene (6 bases). V lost 1 base and J lost 1, with 16 bases in between. CDR3 length: 17 residues. The V gene's germline CDR1 is SGHTA and CDR2 FQGNSA. For the CDR3, the DNA is TGTGCCAGCAGCTTAGAAGGGATAGCGGAGCCCCAAGAGACCCAGTACTTC. Its protein is CASSLEGIAEPQETQYF.

The chain joins TRBV5-1 to TRBJ2-2, with D maybe TRBD1 (6 bases). Germline V gene lookup returns CDR1 SGHRS and CDR2 YFSETQ. The CDR3 is 14 amino acids. V was trimmed by 4 bases and J by 5 bases, leaving 12 bases between them. The DNA for the CDR3 is TGCGCCAGCAGCCCCGGGACACCAACCGGGGAGCTGTTTTTT. The encoded protein is CASSPGTPTGELFF.

The chain combines TRBV30 with TRBJ2-1; no firm D call. V lost 4 bases to trimming and J lost 10 bases, with 8 bases between them. This CDR3 is 10 amino acids long. Germline V gene lookup returns CDR1 GTSNPN and CDR2 SVGIG (reference sequence). CDR3 sequence reads: CAWISPEQFF. DNA of the CDR3: TGTGCCTGGATCTCCCCGGAGCAGTTCTTC.

The chain joins TRBV5-6 to TRBJ1-1, with a possible D match to TRBD1 (5 bases). Germline V gene lookup returns CDR1 SGHDT and CDR2 YYEEEE. Between the trimmed V and J ends, which lost 0 bases and 5 bases, there was a span of 14 bases. The CDR3 has 15 residues. The CDR3 region has the DNA TGTGCCAGCAGCTTGGCCGTCGGGGGGAGAACTGAAGCTTTCTTT. Translated, it gives CASSLAVGGRTEAFF.

The V call is TRBV19, the J call TRBJ1-5; no definite D call. From germline, CDR1 is LNHDA and CDR2 SQIVND (reference sequence). V was cut by 5 bases and J by 8 bases, with 13 bases left in between. This CDR3 has 13 residues. In DNA, the CDR3 is TGTGCCAGTAGTCCTTCATCGAGGGAGCCCCAGCATTTT. It translates to CASSPSSREPQHF.

The chain links TRBV4-1 to TRBJ1-4; possibly TRBD1 for D (5 bases). Trimming left V 2 bases short and J 8 bases short, with 18 bases between. The CDR3 has 16 amino acids. Per germline, CDR1 MGHRA and CDR2 YSYEKL. CDR3 sequence: CASSQLRGREDEKLFF. In DNA form, the CDR3 reads TGCGCCAGCAGCCAACTACGAGGCAGGGAGGACGAAAAACTGTTTTTT.

The rearrangement links TRBV5-1 to TRBJ2-1; D is perhaps TRBD1 (6 bases). This CDR3 has 15 amino acids. V was shortened by 4 bases and J by 0 bases, with 11 bases between the two germline ends. Germline V gives CDR1 SGHRS, CDR2 YFSETQ. Here the CDR3 reads CASSPTGSSYNEQFF. In DNA, the CDR3 is TGCGCCAGCAGCCCAACAGGGAGCTCCTACAATGAGCAGTTCTTC.

The chain is built from TRBV19 and TRBJ1-1, with 8 nucleotides matching TRBD1. Germline CDR1 and CDR2: LNHDA and SQIVND (reference sequence). V lost 3 bases and J lost 5; bases outside the gene matches: 11. The CDR3 contains 16 residues. As DNA, the CDR3 is TGTGCCAGTAGTATTCAGGGGGCAATTTTAGTGACTGAAGCTTTCTTT. Its translation is CASSIQGAILVTEAFF.

This rearrangement joins TRBV5-4 to TRBJ1-1; D gene ambiguous. Germline loops: CDR1 SGHNT, CDR2 YYREEE (reference sequence). V was trimmed by 2 bases and J by 8 bases, leaving 16 bases between them. The length of the CDR3 is 14 residues. CDR3 sequence (DNA): TGTGCCAGCAGCTTTAATAACTTCCGGGGAGAAGCTTTCTTT. This codes for CASSFNNFRGEAFF.

V gene TRBV7-9 combines with J gene TRBJ1-3; weak D call: TRBD1 (5 bases). Germline loops: CDR1 SEHNR, CDR2 FQNEAQ (reference sequence). Deletions cut 3 bases from V and 1 base from J, with 10 bases between. This CDR3 has 15 amino acids. The CDR3 region is CASSFSRESGNTIYF. CDR3 bases: TGTGCCAGCAGCTTCAGCAGGGAATCTGGAAACACCATATATTTT.

V and J are TRBV7-9 and TRBJ2-3, with D maybe TRBD1 (6 bases). Between the trimmed V and J ends, which lost 5 bases and 1 base, there was a span of 13 bases. This CDR3 contains 15 residues. The germline V gene has CDR1 SEHNR and CDR2 FQNEAQ (reference sequence). The DNA of the CDR3 is TGTGCCAGCAGCCTCACAGGGTTAGGCACAGATACGCAGTATTTT. Its translation is CASSLTGLGTDTQYF.

The J gene is TRBJ2-3, the V gene TRBV6-4, with a possible D match to TRBD2 (6 bases). V lost 0 bases and J lost 0, with 10 bases in between. Looked up from germline, CDR1 is MRHNA and CDR2 is SNTAGT. This CDR3 is 16 amino acids long. The CDR3 region has the DNA TGTGCCAGCAGTGACTCGTCTAGCGCTAGCACAGATACGCAGTATTTT. Translation gives CASSDSSSASTDTQYF.

V is TRBV4-1 and J is TRBJ1-5, with D perhaps TRBD1 (5 bases). The CDR3 is 17 amino acids. Germline CDR1 MGHRA, CDR2 YSYEKL. V was pared by 8 bases and J by 7 bases, with 27 bases between. This chain's CDR3 is CASSPDPGRVDNQPQHF. The CDR3 coding sequence is TGCGCCAGCTCACCTGACCCCGGCAGGGTGGACAACCAGCCCCAGCATTTT.

The chain combines TRBV28 with TRBJ1-2, with 9 bases that match TRBD1. This CDR3 comprises 15 residues. The germline V gene has CDR1 MDHEN and CDR2 SYDVKM. V shed 4 bases, J shed 8 bases, and the junction held 11 bases outside the gene matches. DNA for the CDR3: TGTGCCAGCAGTTATCCCCCAGGGACAGGGATCGGCTACACCTTC. It is translated as CASSYPPGTGIGYTF.

Regarding this clone: At one of its ends the junction is not consistent with the germline gene, which may arise from a read error. This chain links TRBV5-1 with TRBJ1-2; weak D call: TRBD1 (6 bases). The CDR3 consists of 17 residues. The germline V gene has CDR1 SGHRS and CDR2 YFSETQ. As DNA, the CDR3 is TGCCCCAGTAGTGGCCCTTTGGAAACAGGGTACGAGAATGGCTACACCTTC. Its protein is CPSSGPLETGYENGYTF.

The V gene is TRBV7-9, the J gene TRBJ1-3; tentative D call: TRBD1 (6 bases). Between the trimmed V and J ends, which lost 4 bases and 0 bases, there was a span of 16 bases. The CDR3 is 17 amino acids. CDR1 is SEHNR, CDR2 FQNEAQ, per germline (reference sequence). CDR3 sequence: CASSSWDTPSSGNTIYF. The CDR3 coding sequence is TGTGCCAGCAGCTCCTGGGACACTCCAAGCTCTGGAAACACCATATATTTT.

The rearrangement links TRBV5-1 to TRBJ1-3; D not certain. The CDR3 runs to 17 residues. Germline CDR1 is SGHRS and CDR2 is YFSETQ. The V end lost 4 bases, the J end lost 5 bases, and 22 bases lay between the germline ends. The DNA for the CDR3 is TGCGCCAGCAGCCCGCTTCCCCCGGGGATTCAGCGAAACACCATATATTTT. As protein: CASSPLPPGIQRNTIYF.

V is TRBV5-5 and J is TRBJ2-1; possibly TRBD1 for D (6 bases). V was pared by 4 bases and J by 5 bases, with 22 bases between. CDR3 size: 17 residues. CDR1 and CDR2 from the germline V gene are SGHKS and YYEKEE (reference sequence). The CDR3 region has the DNA TGTGCCAGCAGCCGATTGGTAACAGGGCCGAAGAACAATGAGCAGTTCTTC. Translation gives CASSRLVTGPKNNEQFF. Complete variable domain (other parts from reference TRBV5-5 and TRBJ2-1): DAGVTQSPTHLIKTRGQQVTLRCSPISGHKSVSWYQQVLGQGPQFIFQYYEKEERGRGNFPDRFSARQFPNYSSELNVNALLLGDSALYLCASSRLVTGPKNNEQFFGPGTRLTVL.

This chain connects TRBV5-1 to TRBJ2-1; D gene uncertain. There are 15 residues in the CDR3. Trimming shortened V by 0 bases and J by 5 bases, and 12 bases separated the two germline ends. The germline V gene has CDR1 SGHRS and CDR2 YFSETQ. The CDR3 is CASSLAKLTDNEQFF. The DNA of the CDR3 is TGCGCCAGCAGCTTGGCCAAGCTAACCGACAATGAGCAGTTCTTC.

Notes on this clone: The sample contains more than one DNA sequence encoding this CDR3. The chain joins TRBV28 to TRBJ1-2; 7 bases fit TRBD1. V lost 8 bases, J lost 2 bases, and 2 bases stayed unmatched. The length of the CDR3 is 12 residues. CDR1 is MDHEN, CDR2 SYDVKM, per germline. The CDR3 nucleotides read TGTGCCAGCTCGACAGGGAACTATGGCTACACCTTC. It yields the protein CASSTGNYGYTF.